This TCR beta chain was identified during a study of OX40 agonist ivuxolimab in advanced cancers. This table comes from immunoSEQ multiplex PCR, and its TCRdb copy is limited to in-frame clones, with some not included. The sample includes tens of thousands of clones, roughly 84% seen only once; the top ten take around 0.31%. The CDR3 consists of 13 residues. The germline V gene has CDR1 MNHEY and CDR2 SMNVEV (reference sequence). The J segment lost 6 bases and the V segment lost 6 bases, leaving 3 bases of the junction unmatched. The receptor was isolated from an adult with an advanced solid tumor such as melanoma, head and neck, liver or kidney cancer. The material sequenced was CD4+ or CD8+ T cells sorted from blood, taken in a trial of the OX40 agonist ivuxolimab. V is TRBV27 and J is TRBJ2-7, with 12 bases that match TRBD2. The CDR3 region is CASRTSGRAEQYF. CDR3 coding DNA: TGTGCCAGCAGGACTAGCGGGAGAGCCGAGCAGTACTTC.